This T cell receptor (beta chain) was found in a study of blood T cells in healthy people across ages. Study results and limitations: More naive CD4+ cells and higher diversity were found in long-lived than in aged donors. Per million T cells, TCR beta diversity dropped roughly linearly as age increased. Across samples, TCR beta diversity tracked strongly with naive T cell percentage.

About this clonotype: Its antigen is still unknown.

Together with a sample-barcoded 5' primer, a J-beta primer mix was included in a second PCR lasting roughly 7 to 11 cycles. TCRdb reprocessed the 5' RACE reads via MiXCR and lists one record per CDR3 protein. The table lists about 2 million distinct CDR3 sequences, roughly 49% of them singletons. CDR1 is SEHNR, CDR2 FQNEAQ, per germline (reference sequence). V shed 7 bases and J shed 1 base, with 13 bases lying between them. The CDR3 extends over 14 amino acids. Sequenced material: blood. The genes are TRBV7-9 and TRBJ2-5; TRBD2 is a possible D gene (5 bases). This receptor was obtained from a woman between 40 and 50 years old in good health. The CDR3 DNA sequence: TGTGCCAGCACCATACGAGGGTCCCAAGAGACCCAGTACTTC. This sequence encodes CASTIRGSQETQYF. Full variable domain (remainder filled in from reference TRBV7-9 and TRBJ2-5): DTGVSQNPRHKITKRGQNVTFRCDPISEHNRLYWYRQTLGQGPEFLTYFQNEAQLEKSRLLSDRFSAERPKGSFSTLEIQRTEQGDSAMYLCASTIRGSQETQYFGPGTRLLVL.